The 6 T cell receptor beta chains in this list originate from one sample, sequenced in a study of early T cells in non-severe SARS-CoV-2 infection. TCRdb independently ran MiXCR on the 5' RACE reads; one entry per CDR3 protein. Of 50,000 to 60,000 distinct CDR3 sequences in the sample, about 10% were seen once. The sequenced sample consisted of whole blood. All receptors derive from an adult who was a healthcare worker with PCR-confirmed SARS-CoV-2 infection or an uninfected control (not recorded which).

This clonotype appeared a few times. The V and J genes are TRBV6-5 and TRBJ2-5; D might be TRBD2 (6 bases). This CDR3 is 15 amino acids long. The V gene's germline CDR1 is MNHEY and CDR2 SVGAGI. Trimming stripped 0 bases from V and 4 bases from J, with 12 bases between. Written as DNA, the CDR3 is TGTGCCAGCAGTTACTCGACGGGGGAGCGAGAGACCCAGTACTTC. It specifies CASSYSTGERETQYF.

The V and J genes are TRBV12-5 and TRBJ2-7, with TRBD1 as a possible D gene (6 bases). Germline V gene data show CDR1 as LGHNT and CDR2 as FRNRAP. Deletions cut 2 bases from V and 7 bases from J, with 9 bases between. This CDR3 region has 12 residues. The CDR3 region has the DNA TGTGCTAGTGGTTTGTTAGGGGGTGAGCAGTACTTC. This sequence encodes CASGLLGGEQYF.

This clonotype was detected a few times. This chain joins TRBV7-9 and TRBJ2-7, with D perhaps matching TRBD1 (6 bases). V was trimmed by 9 bases and J by 2 bases, leaving 11 bases between them. The CDR3 runs to 12 residues. CDR1 and CDR2 (germline): SEHNR, FQNEAQ (reference sequence). CDR3 loop: CASSEGAYEQYF. CDR3 DNA sequence: TGTGCCAGTTCAGAGGGGGCCTACGAGCAGTACTTC.

The chain carries TRBV6-5 and TRBJ2-5, with D perhaps matching TRBD2 (5 bases). Germline values: CDR1 MNHEY, CDR2 SVGAGI. The CDR3 spans 15 residues. Deletions cut 1 base from V and 3 bases from J, with 12 bases between. CDR3 in amino acids: CASSYWRTGKETQYF. The CDR3, as DNA: TGTGCCAGCAGTTACTGGCGGACGGGAAAAGAGACCCAGTACTTC.

This chain uses TRBV4-1 with TRBJ1-4; D might be TRBD1 (5 bases). The V gene lost 0 bases and the J gene lost 3 bases, with 8 bases spanning the gap. The CDR3 runs to 15 residues. CDR1 MGHRA and CDR2 YSYEKL come from the germline V gene. The CDR3: CASSQEGRANEKLFF. DNA for the CDR3: TGCGCCAGCAGCCAAGAGGGACGGGCTAATGAAAAACTGTTTTTT.

The chain employs TRBV20-1 and TRBJ2-1; D tentatively fits TRBD1 or TRBD2 (5 bases each). This CDR3 comprises 14 residues. CDR1 and CDR2 (germline): DFQATT, SNEGSKA (reference sequence). The germline V and J ends were trimmed by 3 bases and 5 bases, with 14 bases remaining between them. CDR3 residues: CSARGTTSHNEQFF. CDR3 bases: TGCAGTGCTAGGGGGACCACATCACACAATGAGCAGTTCTTC.